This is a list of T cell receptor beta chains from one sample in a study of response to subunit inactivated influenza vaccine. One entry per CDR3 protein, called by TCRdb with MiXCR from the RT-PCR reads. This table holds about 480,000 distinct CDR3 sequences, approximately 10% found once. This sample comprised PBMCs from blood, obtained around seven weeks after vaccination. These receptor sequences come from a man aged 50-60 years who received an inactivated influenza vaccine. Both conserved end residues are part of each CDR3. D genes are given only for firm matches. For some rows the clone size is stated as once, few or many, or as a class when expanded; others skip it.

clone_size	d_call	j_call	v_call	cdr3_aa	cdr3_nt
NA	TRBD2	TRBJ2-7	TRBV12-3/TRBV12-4	CATRTSASSYEQYF	TGTGCCACCCGGACTAGCGCAAGCTCCTACGAGCAGTACTTC
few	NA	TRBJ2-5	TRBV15	CATSRTDSVQETQYF	TGTGCCACCAGCAGAACCGACAGCGTCCAAGAGACCCAGTACTTC
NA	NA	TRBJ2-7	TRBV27	CASSLSGKGPYEQYF	TGTGCCAGCAGTTTATCGGGGAAGGGCCCCTACGAGCAGTACTTC
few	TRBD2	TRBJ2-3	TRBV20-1	CSARDSSGRADTQYF	TGCAGTGCTAGAGATAGCAGCGGGAGGGCCGATACGCAGTATTTT
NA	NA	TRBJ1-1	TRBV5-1	CASSLPASNTEAFF	TGCGCCAGCAGCCTACCAGCCTCGAACACTGAAGCTTTCTTT
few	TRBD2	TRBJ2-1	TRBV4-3	CASSQDFRLAGSYNEQFF	TGCGCCAGCAGCCAAGATTTCAGACTAGCGGGTTCCTACAATGAGCAGTTCTTC
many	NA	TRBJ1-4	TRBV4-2	CASSHRQGRANEKLFF	TGTGCCAGCAGCCATAGGCAGGGGCGGGCTAATGAAAAACTGTTTTTT
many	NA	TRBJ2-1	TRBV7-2	CASSLEFVSSYNEQFF	TGTGCCAGCAGCTTAGAGTTCGTGAGCTCCTACAATGAGCAGTTCTTC
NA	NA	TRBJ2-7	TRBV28	CASSSFPEQYF	TGTGCCAGCAGCTCCTTCCCCGAGCAGTACTTC
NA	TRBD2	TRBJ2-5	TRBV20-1	CSAELSGGGETQYF	TGCAGTGCTGAACTCAGCGGGGGTGGTGAGACCCAGTACTTC
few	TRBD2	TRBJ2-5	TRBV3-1	CASRRGRRLAKETQYF	TGTGCCAGCAGAAGAGGGCGCCGACTAGCGAAAGAGACCCAGTACTTC
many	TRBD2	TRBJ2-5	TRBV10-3	CAIKGTSGSVETQYF	TGTGCCATCAAGGGGACTAGCGGGAGTGTGGAGACCCAGTACTTC
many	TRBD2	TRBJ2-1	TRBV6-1	CASSRTLAGGDNEQFF	TGTGCCAGCAGTCGAACACTAGCGGGGGGGGACAATGAGCAGTTCTTC
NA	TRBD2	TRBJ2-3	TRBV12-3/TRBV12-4	CASSFGLASTDTQYF	TGTGCCAGCAGTTTCGGACTAGCGAGCACAGATACGCAGTATTTT
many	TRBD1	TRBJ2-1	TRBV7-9	CASSKTGQGPNNEQFF	TGTGCCAGCAGCAAAACGGGACAGGGACCGAACAATGAGCAGTTCTTC
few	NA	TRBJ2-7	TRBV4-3	CASSQDVSYEQYF	TGCGCCAGCAGCCAAGATGTATCCTACGAGCAGTACTTC
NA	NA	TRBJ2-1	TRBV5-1	CASSASRGYAYNEQFF	TGCGCCAGCAGCGCCTCTCGCGGATATGCCTACAATGAGCAGTTCTTC
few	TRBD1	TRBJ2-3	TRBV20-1	CSARADWTGGEITDTQYF	TGCAGTGCTAGAGCCGATTGGACAGGGGGCGAGATCACAGATACGCAGTATTTT
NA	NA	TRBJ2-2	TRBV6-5	CASSYGLGRITGELFF	TGTGCCAGCAGTTACGGGTTAGGCAGAATCACCGGGGAGCTGTTTTTT
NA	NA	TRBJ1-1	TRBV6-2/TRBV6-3	CASSYTLAGLTLNTEAFF	TGTGCCAGCAGTTACACCCTTGCGGGGTTGACGTTGAACACTGAAGCTTTCTTT
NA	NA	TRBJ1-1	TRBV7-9	CASSLGHQVGEAFF	TGTGCCAGCAGCTTAGGGCATCAGGTTGGTGAAGCTTTCTTT
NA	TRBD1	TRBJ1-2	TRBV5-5	CASSLSLDRGLNGYTF	TGTGCCAGCAGCTTGAGTCTGGACAGGGGGCTTAATGGCTACACCTTC
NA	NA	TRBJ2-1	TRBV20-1	CSAKLVSGRDEQFF	TGCAGTGCCAAATTAGTTTCTGGGCGGGATGAGCAGTTCTTC
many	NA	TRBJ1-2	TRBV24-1	CATSDLTEDGYTF	TGTGCCACCAGTGATTTGACCGAGGATGGCTACACCTTC
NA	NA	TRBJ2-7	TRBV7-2	CASSQVGRGPYEQYF	TGTGCCAGCAGCCAAGTCGGCAGGGGACCCTACGAGCAGTACTTC
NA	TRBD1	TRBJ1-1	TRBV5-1	CASSNGQGSTEAFF	TGCGCCAGCAGTAACGGACAGGGGAGCACTGAAGCTTTCTTT
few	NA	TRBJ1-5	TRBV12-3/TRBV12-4	CASSLGYNQPQHF	TGTGCCAGCAGTTTAGGGTACAATCAGCCCCAGCATTTT
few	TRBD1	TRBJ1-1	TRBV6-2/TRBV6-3	CASSTITGDTEAFF	TGTGCCAGCAGTACCATTACAGGGGACACTGAAGCTTTCTTT
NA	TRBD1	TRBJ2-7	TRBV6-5	CASSSTGGAVVYEQYF	TGTGCCAGCAGTTCGACAGGGGGCGCCGTCGTCTACGAGCAGTACTTC
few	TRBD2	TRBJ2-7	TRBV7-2	CASSPGGAARSYEQYF	TGTGCCAGCAGCCCCGGGGGGGCAGCTCGGTCCTACGAGCAGTACTTC
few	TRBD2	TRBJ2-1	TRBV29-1	CGGSGGEQFF	TGCGGGGGGTCGGGAGGTGAGCAGTTCTTC
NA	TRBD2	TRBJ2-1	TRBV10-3	CAISWTSGGADEQFF	TGTGCCATCAGTTGGACTAGCGGGGGGGCCGATGAGCAGTTCTTC
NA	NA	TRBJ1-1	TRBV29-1	CSVEDWTMRTEAFF	TGCAGCGTTGAAGACTGGACTATGCGGACTGAAGCTTTCTTT
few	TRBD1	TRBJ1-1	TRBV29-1	CSARGTVPEAFF	TGCAGCGCCCGGGGGACAGTCCCTGAAGCTTTCTTT
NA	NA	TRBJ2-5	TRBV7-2	CASSSGVVSETQYF	TGTGCCAGCAGCTCTGGCGTGGTATCGGAGACCCAGTACTTC
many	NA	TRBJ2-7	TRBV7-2	CASSLVGDEQYF	TGTGCCAGCAGCTTAGTGGGAGACGAGCAGTACTTC
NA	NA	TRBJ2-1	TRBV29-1	CSVEIGVGNEQFF	TGCAGCGTTGAAATTGGGGTAGGGAATGAGCAGTTCTTC
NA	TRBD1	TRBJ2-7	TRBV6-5	CASSYYSRTGFYEQYF	TGTGCCAGCAGTTACTATTCTCGGACAGGGTTTTACGAGCAGTACTTC
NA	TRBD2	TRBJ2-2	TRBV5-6	CASSGPGLAAGELFF	TGTGCCAGCAGCGGCCCGGGACTAGCGGCCGGGGAGCTGTTTTTT
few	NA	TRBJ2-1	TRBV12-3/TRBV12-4	CASSPRQAVVNEPQFF	TGTGCCAGCAGCCCCAGACAGGCGGTTGTTAATGAGCCGCAGTTCTTC
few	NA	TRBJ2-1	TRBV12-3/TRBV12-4	CASSLGRLWVVEQFF	TGTGCCAGCAGTCTGGGACGTCTGTGGGTCGTTGAGCAGTTCTTC
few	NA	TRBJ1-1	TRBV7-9	CASSLGKTNTEAFF	TGTGCCAGCAGCTTAGGAAAAACGAACACTGAAGCTTTCTTT
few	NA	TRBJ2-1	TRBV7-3	CASSQQVAAYNEQFF	TGTGCCAGCAGCCAACAGGTAGCAGCATACAATGAGCAGTTCTTC
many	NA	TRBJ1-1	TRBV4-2	CASSQRVTLNTEAFF	TGTGCCAGCAGCCAACGGGTGACATTGAACACTGAAGCTTTCTTT
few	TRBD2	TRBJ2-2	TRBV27	CASRGGGLAFTGELFF	TGTGCCAGCAGGGGAGGGGGACTAGCTTTCACCGGGGAGCTGTTTTTT
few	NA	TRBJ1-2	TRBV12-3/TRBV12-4	CASSVGHYGYTF	TGTGCCAGCAGTGTGGGACACTATGGCTACACCTTC
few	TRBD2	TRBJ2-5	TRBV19	CASSMSGRDQETQYF	TGTGCCAGTAGTATGAGCGGGAGGGACCAAGAGACCCAGTACTTC
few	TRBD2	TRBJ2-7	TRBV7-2	CASSLAGAYYEQYF	TGTGCCAGCAGTCTAGCGGGAGCCTACTACGAGCAGTACTTC
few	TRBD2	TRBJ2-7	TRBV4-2	CASSQVGTSIEQYF	TGTGCCAGCAGCCAAGTTGGGACTAGCATCGAGCAGTACTTC
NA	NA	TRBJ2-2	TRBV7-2	CASSFLRTGELFF	TGTGCCAGCAGCTTTCTGAGAACCGGGGAGCTGTTTTTT
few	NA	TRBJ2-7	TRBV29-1	CSVGFATGHPYEQYF	TGCAGCGTTGGCTTCGCCACGGGACACCCCTACGAGCAGTACTTC
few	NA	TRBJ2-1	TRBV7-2	CASMQVLSYNEQFF	TGTGCCAGCATGCAGGTCCTCTCCTACAATGAGCAGTTCTTC
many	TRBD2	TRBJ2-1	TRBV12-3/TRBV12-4	CASSLPAGGLGEQFF	TGTGCCAGCAGTTTACCGGCGGGGGGGCTCGGGGAGCAGTTCTTC
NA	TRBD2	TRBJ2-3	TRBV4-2	CASSQEGLAGGPVDTQYF	TGTGCCAGCAGCCAAGAGGGACTAGCGGGGGGCCCTGTGGATACGCAGTATTTT
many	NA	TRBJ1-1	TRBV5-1	CASSLDLGTEAFF	TGCGCCAGCAGCTTGGATCTTGGGACTGAAGCTTTCTTT
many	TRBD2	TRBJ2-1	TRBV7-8	CASSFGRNEQFF	TGTGCCAGCAGCTTCGGGAGGAATGAGCAGTTCTTC
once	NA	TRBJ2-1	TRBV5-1	CASARGGEQFF	TGCGCCAGCGCGAGGGGGGGTGAGCAGTTCTTC